This TCR beta chain was found in a study of breast tumors, draining lymph nodes, adjacent tissues. Study-level results: Luminal-like breast cancer showed significantly greater tumor-nontumor repertoire similarity than basal-like breast cancer did. The data were judged consistent with most tumor T cells coming from lymph node and expanding in tumor. Tumor repertoires ranked between lymph nodes and nontumor tissue in diversity, with V and J gene preferences.

MiXCR, applied by TCRdb to the multiplex PCR reads, yields one record per CDR3 protein. Of nearly 200,000 distinct CDR3 sequences in the sample, 31% were seen once. This clonotype was seen at least ten times. What it binds is unknown. Axillary draining lymph nodes of breast cancer patients supplied the node samples. The CDR3 runs 16 residues. Germline V CDR1 and CDR2: DFQATT, SNEGSKA (reference sequence). Trimming cost V 0 bases and J 4 bases; bases outside gene matches: 7. This chain uses TRBV20-1 with TRBJ1-2, with 11 bases matching TRBD1. Sequencing was performed on axillary lymph node tissue. This TCR was recovered from a female donor with breast cancer. Some clones in this sample may be carry-over from other donors' samples. This chain's CDR3 is CSARDRTGGAGYGYTF. Here the CDR3 DNA reads TGCAGTGCTAGAGATCGGACAGGGGGCGCGGGCTATGGCTACACCTTC.